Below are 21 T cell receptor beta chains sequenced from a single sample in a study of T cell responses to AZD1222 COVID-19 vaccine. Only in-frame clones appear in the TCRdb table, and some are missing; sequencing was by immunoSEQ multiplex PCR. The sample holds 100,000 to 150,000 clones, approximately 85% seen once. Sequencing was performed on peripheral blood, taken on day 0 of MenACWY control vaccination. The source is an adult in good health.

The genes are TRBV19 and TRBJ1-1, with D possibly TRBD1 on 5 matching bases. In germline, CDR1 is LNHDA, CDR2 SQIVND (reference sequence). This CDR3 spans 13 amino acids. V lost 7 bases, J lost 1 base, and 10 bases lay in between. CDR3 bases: TGTGCCAGTACTCGGGACGGGAACACTGAAGCTTTCTTT. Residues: CASTRDGNTEAFF.

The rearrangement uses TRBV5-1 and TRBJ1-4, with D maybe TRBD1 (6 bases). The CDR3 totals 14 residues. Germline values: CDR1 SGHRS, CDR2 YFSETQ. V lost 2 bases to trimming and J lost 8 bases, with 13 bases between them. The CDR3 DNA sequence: TGCGCCAGCAGCTTTGGGGGGGCAGAGGAAAAACTGTTTTTT. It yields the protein CASSFGGAEEKLFF.

CDR3: CASSFEPGLSYNEQFF. The CDR3 DNA reads TGTGCCAGCAGCTTCGAGCCCGGACTCTCCTACAATGAGCAGTTCTTC. J is TRBJ2-1 and V is TRBV5-4, with D possibly being TRBD2 (5 bases). CDR1 SGHNT and CDR2 YYREEE come from the germline V gene (reference sequence). This CDR3 region has 16 residues. The V and J ends lost 2 bases and 0 bases respectively, with 12 bases between them.

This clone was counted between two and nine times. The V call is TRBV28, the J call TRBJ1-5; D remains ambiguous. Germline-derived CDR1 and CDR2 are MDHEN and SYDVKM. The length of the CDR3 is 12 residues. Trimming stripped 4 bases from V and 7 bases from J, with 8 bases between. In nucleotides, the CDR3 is TGTGCCAGCAGTTCACAGCGGCAGCCCCAGCATTTT. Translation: CASSSQRQPQHF.

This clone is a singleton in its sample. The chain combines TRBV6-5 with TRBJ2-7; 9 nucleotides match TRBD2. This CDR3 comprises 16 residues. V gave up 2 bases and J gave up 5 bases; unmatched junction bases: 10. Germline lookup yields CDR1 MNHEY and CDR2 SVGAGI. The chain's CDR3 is CASSYTPAGGKNEQYF. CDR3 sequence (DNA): TGTGCCAGCAGTTACACGCCAGCGGGAGGCAAAAACGAGCAGTACTTC.

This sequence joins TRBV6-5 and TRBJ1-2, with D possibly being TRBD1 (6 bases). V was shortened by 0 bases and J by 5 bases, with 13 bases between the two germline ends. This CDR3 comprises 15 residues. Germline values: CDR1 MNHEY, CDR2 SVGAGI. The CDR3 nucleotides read TGTGCCAGCAGTTACTCCGGGGTTACAGGGTATGGCTACACCTTC. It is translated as CASSYSGVTGYGYTF.

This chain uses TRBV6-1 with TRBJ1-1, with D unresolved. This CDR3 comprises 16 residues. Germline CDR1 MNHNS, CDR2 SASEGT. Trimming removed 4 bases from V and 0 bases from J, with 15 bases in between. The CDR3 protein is CASSGRRRRMNTEAFF. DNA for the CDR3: TGTGCCAGCAGTGGACGAAGACGGCGAATGAACACTGAAGCTTTCTTT.

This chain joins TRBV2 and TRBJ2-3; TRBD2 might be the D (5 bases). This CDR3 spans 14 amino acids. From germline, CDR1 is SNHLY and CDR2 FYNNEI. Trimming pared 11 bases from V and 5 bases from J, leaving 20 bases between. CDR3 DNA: TGTGCCCTTGGTTTATTTATCGGGGTAGATACGCAGTATTTT. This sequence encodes CALGLFIGVDTQYF.

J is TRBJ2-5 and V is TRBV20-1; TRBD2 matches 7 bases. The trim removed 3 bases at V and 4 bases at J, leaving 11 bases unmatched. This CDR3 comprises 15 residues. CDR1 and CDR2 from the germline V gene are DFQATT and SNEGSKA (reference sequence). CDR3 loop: CSASPSAGVRETQYF. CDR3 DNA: TGCAGTGCTAGTCCCTCTGCGGGAGTGAGAGAGACCCAGTACTTC.

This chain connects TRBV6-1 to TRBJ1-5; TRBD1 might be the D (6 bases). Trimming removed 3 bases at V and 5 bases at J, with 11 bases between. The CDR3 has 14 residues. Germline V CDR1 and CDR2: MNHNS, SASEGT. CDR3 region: CASSDPRGHQPQHF. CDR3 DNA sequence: TGTGCCAGCAGTGACCCCCGGGGGCATCAGCCCCAGCATTTT.

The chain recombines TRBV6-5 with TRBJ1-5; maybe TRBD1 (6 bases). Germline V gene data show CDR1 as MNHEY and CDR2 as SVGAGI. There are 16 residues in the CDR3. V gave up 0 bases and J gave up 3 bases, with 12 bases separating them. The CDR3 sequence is CASSYSGTIVNQPQHF. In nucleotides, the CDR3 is TGTGCCAGCAGTTACTCCGGGACAATTGTCAATCAGCCCCAGCATTTT.

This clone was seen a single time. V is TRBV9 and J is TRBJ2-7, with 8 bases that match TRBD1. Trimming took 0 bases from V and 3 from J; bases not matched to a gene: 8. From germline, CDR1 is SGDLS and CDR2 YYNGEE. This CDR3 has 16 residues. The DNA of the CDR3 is TGTGCCAGCAGCGTAGGGGCAGGGGGCAAGCACTACGAGCAGTACTTC. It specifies CASSVGAGGKHYEQYF.

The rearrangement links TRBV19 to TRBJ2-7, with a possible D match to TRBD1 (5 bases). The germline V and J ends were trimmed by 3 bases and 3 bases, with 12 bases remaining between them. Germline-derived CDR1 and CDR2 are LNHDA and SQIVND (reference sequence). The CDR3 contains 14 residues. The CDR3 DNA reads TGTGCCAGTAGTATTACCAGGGCAGACTACGAGCAGTACTTC. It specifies CASSITRADYEQYF.

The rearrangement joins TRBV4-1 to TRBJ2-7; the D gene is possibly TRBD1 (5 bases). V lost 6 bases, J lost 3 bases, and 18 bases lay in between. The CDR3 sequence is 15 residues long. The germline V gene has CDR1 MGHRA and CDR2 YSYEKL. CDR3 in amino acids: CASSLRHRQNYEQYF. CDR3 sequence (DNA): TGCGCCAGCAGTCTCCGGCACAGGCAGAACTACGAGCAGTACTTC.

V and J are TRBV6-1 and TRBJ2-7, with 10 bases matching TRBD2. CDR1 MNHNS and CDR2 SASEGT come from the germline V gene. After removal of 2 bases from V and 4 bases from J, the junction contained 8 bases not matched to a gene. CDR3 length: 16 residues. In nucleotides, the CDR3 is TGTGCCAGCAGTGAACGCGGACTAGCGGCCCCTTACGAGCAGTACTTC. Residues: CASSERGLAAPYEQYF.

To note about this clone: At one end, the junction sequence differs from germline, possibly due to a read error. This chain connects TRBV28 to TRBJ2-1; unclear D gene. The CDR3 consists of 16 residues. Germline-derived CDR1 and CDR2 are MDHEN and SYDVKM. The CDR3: CAGRLFGGKAGNEQFF. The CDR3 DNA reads TGTGCCGGCAGGCTCTTCGGTGGCAAAGCCGGTAATGAGCAGTTCTTC.

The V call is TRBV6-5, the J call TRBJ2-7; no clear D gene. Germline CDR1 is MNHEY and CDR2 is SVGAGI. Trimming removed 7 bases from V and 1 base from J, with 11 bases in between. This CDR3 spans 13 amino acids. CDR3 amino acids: CASTIHVSYEQYF. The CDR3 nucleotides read TGTGCCAGCACGATCCACGTTTCCTACGAGCAGTACTTC.

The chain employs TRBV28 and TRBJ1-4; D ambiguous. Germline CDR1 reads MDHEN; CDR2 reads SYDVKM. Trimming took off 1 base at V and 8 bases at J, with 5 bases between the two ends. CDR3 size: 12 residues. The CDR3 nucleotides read TGTGCCAGCAGTTTATATGGGGAAAAACTGTTTTTT. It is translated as CASSLYGEKLFF.

This chain's CDR3 is CASSLVTGRQANYGYTF. As DNA, the CDR3 is TGTGCCAGCAGTTTAGTTACAGGGAGGCAGGCCAACTATGGCTACACCTTC. The rearrangement uses TRBV28 and TRBJ1-2; D is perhaps TRBD1 (6 bases). The length of the CDR3 is 17 residues. Trimming took 2 bases from V and 2 from J, leaving 18 bases between them. The germline V gene has CDR1 MDHEN and CDR2 SYDVKM.

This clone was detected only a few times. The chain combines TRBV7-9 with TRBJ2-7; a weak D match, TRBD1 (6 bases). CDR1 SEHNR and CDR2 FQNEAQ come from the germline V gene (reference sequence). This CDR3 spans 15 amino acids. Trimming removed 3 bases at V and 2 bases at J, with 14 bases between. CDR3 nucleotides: TGTGCCAGCAGCTTCCGGGACACTCAAACCTACGAGCAGTACTTC. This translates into CASSFRDTQTYEQYF.

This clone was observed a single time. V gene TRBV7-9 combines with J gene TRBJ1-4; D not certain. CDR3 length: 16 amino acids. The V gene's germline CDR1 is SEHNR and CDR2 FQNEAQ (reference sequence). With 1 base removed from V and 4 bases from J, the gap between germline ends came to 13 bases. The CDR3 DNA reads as TGTGCCAGCAGCTTAGGGGCACCTCGCCTTAATGAAAAACTGTTTTTT. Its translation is CASSLGAPRLNEKLFF.